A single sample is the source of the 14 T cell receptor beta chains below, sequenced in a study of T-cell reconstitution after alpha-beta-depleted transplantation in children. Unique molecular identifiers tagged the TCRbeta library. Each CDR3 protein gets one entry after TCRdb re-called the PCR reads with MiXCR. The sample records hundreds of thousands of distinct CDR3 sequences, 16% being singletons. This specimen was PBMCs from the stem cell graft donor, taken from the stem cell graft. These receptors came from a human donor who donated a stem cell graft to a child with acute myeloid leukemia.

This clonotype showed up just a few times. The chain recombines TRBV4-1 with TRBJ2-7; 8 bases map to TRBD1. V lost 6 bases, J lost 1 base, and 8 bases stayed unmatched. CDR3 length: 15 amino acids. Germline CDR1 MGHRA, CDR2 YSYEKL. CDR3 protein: CASSFGQGVSYEQYV. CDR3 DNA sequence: TGCGCCAGCAGTTTCGGACAGGGAGTTTCCTACGAGCAGTACGTC.

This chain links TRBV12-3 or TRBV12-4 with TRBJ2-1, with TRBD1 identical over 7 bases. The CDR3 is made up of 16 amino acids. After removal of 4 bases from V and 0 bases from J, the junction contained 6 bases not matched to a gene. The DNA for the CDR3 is TGTGCCAGCAGTTCAATACAGGGGAGCTCCTACAATGAGCAGTTCTTC. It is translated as CASSSIQGSSYNEQFF.

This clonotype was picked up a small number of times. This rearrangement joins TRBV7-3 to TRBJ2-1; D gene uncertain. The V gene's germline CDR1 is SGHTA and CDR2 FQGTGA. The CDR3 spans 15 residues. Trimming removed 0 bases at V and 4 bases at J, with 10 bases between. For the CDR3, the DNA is TGTGCCAGCAGCTTAACGAGCGACGGTTACAATGAGCAGTTCTTC. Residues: CASSLTSDGYNEQFF.

The CDR3 coding sequence is TGTGCCAGCAGCTTAGGAGCAGAGATGCCCCAGCATTTT. Translating it yields CASSLGAEMPQHF. This chain connects TRBV7-2 to TRBJ1-5; D not resolved. V lost 1 base and J lost 9, with 10 bases in between. Germline CDR1 is SGHTA and CDR2 is FQGNSA. CDR3 size: 13 residues. The full variable domain, rest sourced from reference TRBV7-2 and TRBJ1-5, is GAGVSQSPSNKVTEKGKDVELRCDPISGHTALYWYRQSLGQGLEFLIYFQGNSAPDKSGLPSDRFSAERTGGSVSTLTIQRTQQEDSAVYLCASSLGAEMPQHFGDGTRLSIL.

The CDR3: CASSSRAFGPDTQYF. In DNA form, the CDR3 reads TGTGCCAGCAGCTCCAGGGCATTTGGGCCAGATACGCAGTATTTT. This chain uses TRBV13 with TRBJ2-3, with a tentative D call TRBD1 (5 bases). Trimming shortened V by 4 bases and J by 4 bases, and 15 bases separated the two germline ends. This CDR3 spans 15 amino acids. Germline loops: CDR1 PRHDT, CDR2 FYEKMQ (reference sequence).

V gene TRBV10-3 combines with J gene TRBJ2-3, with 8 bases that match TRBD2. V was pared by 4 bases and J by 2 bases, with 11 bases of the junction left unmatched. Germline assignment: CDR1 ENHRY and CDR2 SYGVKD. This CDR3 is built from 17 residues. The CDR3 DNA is TGTGCCATCAGTGGGACCCTAGCGGGCCCTGCCACAGATACGCAGTATTTT. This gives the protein CAISGTLAGPATDTQYF.

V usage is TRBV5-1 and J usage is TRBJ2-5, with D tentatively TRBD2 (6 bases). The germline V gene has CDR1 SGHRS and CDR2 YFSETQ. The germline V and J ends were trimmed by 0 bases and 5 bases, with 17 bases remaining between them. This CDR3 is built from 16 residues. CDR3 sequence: CASSLAGRRALETQYF. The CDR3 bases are TGCGCCAGCAGCTTGGCGGGGAGGCGGGCCTTGGAGACCCAGTACTTC.

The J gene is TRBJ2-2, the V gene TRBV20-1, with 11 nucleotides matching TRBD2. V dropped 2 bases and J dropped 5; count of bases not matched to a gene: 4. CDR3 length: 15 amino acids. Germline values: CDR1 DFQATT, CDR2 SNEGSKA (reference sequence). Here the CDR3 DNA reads TGCAGTGCTAGACCTAGCGGGGGGCCTACCGGGGAGCTGTTTTTT. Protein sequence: CSARPSGGPTGELFF.

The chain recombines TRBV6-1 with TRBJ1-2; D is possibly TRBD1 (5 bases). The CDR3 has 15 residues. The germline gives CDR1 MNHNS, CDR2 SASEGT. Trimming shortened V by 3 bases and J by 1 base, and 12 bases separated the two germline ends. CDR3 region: CASSDVGDGNYGYTF. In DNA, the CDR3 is TGTGCCAGCAGTGATGTTGGGGACGGTAACTATGGCTACACCTTC.

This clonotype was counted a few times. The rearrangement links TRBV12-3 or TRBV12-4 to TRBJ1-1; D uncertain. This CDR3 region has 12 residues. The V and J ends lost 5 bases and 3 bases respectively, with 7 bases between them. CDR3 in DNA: TGTGCCAGCAGTCCCCAGGACACTGAAGCTTTCTTT. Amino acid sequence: CASSPQDTEAFF.

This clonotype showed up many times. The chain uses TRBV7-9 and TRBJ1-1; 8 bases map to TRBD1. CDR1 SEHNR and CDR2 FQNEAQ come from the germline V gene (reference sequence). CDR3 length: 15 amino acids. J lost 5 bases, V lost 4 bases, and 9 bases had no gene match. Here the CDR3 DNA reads TGTGCCAGCAGCTCCGACAGGGGAGAAGGGACTGAAGCTTTCTTT. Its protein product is CASSSDRGEGTEAFF. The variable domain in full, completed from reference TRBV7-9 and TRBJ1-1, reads DTGVSQNPRHKITKRGQNVTFRCDPISEHNRLYWYRQTLGQGPEFLTYFQNEAQLEKSRLLSDRFSAERPKGSFSTLEIQRTEQGDSAMYLCASSSDRGEGTEAFFGQGTRLTVV.

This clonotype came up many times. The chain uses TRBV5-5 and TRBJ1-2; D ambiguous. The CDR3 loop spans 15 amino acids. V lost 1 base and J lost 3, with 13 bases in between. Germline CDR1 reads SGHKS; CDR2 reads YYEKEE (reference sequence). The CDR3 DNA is TGTGCCAGCAGCTTGTCCTGGGGAGCGGACTATGGCTACACCTTC. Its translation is CASSLSWGADYGYTF.

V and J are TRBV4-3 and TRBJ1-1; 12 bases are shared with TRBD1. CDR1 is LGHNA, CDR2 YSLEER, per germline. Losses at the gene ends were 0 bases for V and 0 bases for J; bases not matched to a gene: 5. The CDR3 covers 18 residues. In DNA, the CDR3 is TGCGCCAGCAGCCAAGATCGGGGACAGGGGGCTTTGAACACTGAAGCTTTCTTT. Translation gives CASSQDRGQGALNTEAFF.

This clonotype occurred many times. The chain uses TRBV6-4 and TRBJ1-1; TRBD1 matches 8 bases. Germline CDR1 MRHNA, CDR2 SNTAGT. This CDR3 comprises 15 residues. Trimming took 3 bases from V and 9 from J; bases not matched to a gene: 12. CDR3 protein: CASSERTGSSAKAFF. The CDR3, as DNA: TGTGCCAGCAGTGAAAGGACAGGGTCGTCCGCTAAAGCTTTCTTT.